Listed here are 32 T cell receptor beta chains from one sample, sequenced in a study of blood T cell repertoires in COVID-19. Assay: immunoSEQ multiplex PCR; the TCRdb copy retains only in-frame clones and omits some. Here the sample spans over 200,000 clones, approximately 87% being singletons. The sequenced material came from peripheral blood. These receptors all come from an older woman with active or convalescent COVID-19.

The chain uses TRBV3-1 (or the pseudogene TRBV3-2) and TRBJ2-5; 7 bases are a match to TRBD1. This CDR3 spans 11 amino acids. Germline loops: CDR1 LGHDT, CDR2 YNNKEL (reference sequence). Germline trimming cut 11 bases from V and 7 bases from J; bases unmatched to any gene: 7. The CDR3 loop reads CAVTGPGTQYF. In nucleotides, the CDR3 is TGTGCCGTGACAGGGCCCGGGACCCAGTACTTC.

The CDR3 DNA reads TGCGCCAGCAGTGAGGAGGTAGCGGGGGGATCCAATGAGCAGTTCTTC. This gives the protein CASSEEVAGGSNEQFF. V usage is TRBV10-1 and J usage is TRBJ2-1; the match to TRBD2 covers 10 bases. The CDR3 contains 16 residues. The V segment lost 2 bases and the J segment 6 bases; nucleotides outside the gene matches: 7. CDR1 and CDR2 from the germline V gene are WNHNN and SYGVQD (reference sequence).

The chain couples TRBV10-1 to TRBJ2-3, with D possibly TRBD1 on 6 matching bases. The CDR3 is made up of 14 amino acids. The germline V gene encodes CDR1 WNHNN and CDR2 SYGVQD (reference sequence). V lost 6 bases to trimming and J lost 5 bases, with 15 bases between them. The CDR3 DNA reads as TGCGCCAGCAGCCAGGGGCCCCCCGGAGATACGCAGTATTTT. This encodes CASSQGPPGDTQYF.

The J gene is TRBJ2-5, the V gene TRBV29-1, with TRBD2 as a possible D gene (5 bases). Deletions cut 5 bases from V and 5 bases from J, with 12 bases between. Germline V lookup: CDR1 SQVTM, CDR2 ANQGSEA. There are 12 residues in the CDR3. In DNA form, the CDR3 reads TGCAGCGTTCGAGGGCCCTCCGAGACCCAGTACTTC. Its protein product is CSVRGPSETQYF. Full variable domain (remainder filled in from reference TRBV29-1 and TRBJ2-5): SAVISQKPSRDICQRGTSLTIQCQVDSQVTMMFWYRQQPGQSLTLIATANQGSEATYESGFVIDKFPISRPNLTFSTLTVSNMSPEDSSIYLCSVRGPSETQYFGPGTRLLVL.

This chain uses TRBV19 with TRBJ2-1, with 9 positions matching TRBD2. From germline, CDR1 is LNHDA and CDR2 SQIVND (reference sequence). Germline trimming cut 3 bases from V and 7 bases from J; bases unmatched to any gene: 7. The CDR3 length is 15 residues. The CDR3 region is CASSILAGPSNEQFF. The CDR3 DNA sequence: TGTGCCAGTAGTATTCTAGCGGGGCCCTCAAATGAGCAGTTCTTC.

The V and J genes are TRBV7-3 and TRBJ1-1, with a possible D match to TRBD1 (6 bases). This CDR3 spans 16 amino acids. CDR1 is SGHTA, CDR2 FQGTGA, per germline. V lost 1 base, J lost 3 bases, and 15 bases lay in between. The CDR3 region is CASSLIPQGIYTEAFF. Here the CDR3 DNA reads TGTGCCAGCAGCTTAATCCCACAGGGCATATACACTGAAGCTTTCTTT.

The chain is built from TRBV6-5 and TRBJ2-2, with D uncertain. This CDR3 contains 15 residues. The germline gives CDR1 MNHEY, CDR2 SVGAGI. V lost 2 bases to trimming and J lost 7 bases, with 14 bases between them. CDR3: CASSYSLGGVGELFF. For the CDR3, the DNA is TGTGCCAGCAGTTACAGTCTAGGTGGTGTCGGGGAGCTGTTTTTT.

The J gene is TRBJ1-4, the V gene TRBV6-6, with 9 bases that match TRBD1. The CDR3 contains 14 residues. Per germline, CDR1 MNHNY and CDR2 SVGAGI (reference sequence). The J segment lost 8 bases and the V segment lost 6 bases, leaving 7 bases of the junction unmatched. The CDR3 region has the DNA TGTGCCAGCAGAACTCGGACAGGGGAGGAAAAACTGTTTTTT. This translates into CASRTRTGEEKLFF.

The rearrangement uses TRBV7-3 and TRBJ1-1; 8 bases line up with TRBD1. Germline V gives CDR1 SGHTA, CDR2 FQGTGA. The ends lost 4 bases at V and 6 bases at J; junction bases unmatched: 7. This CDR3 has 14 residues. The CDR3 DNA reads TGTGCCAGCAGCTCCCAGGGGGCCGGGGCTGAAGCTTTCTTT. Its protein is CASSSQGAGAEAFF.

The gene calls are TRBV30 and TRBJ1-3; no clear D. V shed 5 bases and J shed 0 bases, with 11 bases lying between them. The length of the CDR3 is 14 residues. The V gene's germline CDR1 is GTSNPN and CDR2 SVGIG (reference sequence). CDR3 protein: CAWSDRSSGNTIYF. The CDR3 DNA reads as TGTGCCTGGTCGGATCGGAGCTCTGGAAACACCATATATTTT.

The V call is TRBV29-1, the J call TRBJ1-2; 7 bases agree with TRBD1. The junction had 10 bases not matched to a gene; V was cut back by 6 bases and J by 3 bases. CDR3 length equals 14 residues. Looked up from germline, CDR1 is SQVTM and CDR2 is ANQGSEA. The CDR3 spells CSVDPGQFYYGYTF. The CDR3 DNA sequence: TGCAGCGTGGATCCGGGACAGTTTTACTATGGCTACACCTTC.

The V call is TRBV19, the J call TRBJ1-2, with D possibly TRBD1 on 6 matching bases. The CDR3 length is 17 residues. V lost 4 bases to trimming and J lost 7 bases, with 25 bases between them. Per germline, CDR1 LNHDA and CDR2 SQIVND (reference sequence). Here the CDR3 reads CASSTASGTGKRGGYTF. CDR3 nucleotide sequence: TGTGCCAGTAGTACCGCCTCGGGCACAGGGAAGAGGGGTGGCTACACCTTC.

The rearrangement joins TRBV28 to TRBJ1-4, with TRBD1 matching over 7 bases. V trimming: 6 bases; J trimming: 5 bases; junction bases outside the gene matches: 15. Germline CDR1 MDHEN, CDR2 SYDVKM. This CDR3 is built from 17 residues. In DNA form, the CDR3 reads TGTGCCAGCAGCTTACAGGGGTTGTTTCCCCTCAATGAAAAACTGTTTTTT. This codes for CASSLQGLFPLNEKLFF.

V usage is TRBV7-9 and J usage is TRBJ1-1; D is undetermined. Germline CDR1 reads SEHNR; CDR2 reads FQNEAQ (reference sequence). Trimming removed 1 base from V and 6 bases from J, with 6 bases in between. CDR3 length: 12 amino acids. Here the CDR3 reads CASSLGVPEAFF. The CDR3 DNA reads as TGTGCCAGCAGCTTAGGAGTTCCTGAAGCTTTCTTT. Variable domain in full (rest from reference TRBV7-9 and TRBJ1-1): DTGVSQNPRHKITKRGQNVTFRCDPISEHNRLYWYRQTLGQGPEFLTYFQNEAQLEKSRLLSDRFSAERPKGSFSTLEIQRTEQGDSAMYLCASSLGVPEAFFGQGTRLTVV.

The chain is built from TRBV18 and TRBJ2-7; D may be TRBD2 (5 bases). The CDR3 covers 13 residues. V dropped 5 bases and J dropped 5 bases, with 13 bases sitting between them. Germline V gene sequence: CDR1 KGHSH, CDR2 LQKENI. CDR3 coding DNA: TGTGCCAGCTCATCGGGGAGTTGGGACGAGCAGTACTTC. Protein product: CASSSGSWDEQYF.

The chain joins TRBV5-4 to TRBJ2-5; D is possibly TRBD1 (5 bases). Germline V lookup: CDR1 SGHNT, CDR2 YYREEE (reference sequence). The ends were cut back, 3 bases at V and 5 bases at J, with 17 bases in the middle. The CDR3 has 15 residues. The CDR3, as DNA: TGTGCCAGCAGCTCTCCGACAGCCCCTCAGGAGACCCAGTACTTC. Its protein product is CASSSPTAPQETQYF.

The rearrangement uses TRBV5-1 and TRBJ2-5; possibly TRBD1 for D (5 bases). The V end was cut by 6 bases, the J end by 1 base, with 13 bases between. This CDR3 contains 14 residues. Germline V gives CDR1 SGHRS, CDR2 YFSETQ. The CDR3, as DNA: TGCGCCAGCACCTCGACAGACGCCCAAGAGACCCAGTACTTC. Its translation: CASTSTDAQETQYF.

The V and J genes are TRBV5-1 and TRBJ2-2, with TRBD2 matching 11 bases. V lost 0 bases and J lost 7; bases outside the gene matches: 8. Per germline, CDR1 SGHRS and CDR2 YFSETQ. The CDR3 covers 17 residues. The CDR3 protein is CASSLGSGRAVDGELFF. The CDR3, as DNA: TGCGCCAGCAGCTTGGGTAGCGGGAGGGCCGTTGACGGGGAGCTGTTTTTT. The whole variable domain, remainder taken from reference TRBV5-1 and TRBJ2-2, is KAGVTQTPRYLIKTRGQQVTLSCSPISGHRSVSWYQQTPGQGLQFLFEYFSETQRNKGNFPGRFSGRQFSNSRSEMNVSTLELGDSALYLCASSLGSGRAVDGELFFGEGSRLTVL.

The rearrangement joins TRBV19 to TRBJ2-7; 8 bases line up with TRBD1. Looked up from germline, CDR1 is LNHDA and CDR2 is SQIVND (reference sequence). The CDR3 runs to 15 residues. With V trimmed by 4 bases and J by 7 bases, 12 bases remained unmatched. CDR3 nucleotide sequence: TGTGCCAGTAGTACCCCGGGACAGGACCCAAGGGAGCAGTACTTC. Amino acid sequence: CASSTPGQDPREQYF.

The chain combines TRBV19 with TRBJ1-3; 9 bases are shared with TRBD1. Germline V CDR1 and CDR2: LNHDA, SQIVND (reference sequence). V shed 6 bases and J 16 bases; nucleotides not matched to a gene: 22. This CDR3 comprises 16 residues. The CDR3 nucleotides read TGTGCCAGTAGGAAACCGGGACAGGGAATCTCTGGAAACATGTATTTT. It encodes CASRKPGQGISGNMYF.

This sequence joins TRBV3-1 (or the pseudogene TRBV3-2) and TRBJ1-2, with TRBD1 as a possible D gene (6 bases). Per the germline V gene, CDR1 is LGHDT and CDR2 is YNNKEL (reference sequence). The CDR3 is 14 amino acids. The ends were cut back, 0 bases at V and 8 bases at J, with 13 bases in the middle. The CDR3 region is CASSQDSGVGGYTF. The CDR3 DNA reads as TGTGCCAGCAGCCAAGACTCAGGGGTAGGAGGCTACACCTTC.

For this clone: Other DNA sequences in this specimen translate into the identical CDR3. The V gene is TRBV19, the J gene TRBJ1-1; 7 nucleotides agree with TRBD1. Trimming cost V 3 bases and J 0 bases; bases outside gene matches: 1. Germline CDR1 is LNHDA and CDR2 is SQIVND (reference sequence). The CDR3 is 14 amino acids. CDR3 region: CASSIGTVNTEAFF. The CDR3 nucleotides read TGTGCCAGTAGTATCGGGACAGTGAACACTGAAGCTTTCTTT.

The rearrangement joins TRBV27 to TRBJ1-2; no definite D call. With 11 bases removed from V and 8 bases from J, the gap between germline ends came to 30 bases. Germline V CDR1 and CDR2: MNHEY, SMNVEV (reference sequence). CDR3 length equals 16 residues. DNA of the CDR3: TGTGCCGCGGGGTGGAGTCCCTCATCCCCTTCTAGCGGCTACACCTTC. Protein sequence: CAAGWSPSSPSSGYTF.

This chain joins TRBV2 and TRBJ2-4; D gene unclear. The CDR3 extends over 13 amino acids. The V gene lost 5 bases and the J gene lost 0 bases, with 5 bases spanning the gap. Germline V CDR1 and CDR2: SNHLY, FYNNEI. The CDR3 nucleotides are TGTGCCAGCAGTCGGGTAGCCAAAAACATTCAGTACTTC. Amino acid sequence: CASSRVAKNIQYF.

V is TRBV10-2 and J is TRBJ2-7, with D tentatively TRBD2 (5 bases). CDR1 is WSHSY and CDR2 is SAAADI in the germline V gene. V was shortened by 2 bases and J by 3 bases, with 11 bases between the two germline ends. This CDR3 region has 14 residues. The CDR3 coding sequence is TGCGCCAGCAGTGAGCCTAGCCACCTCTACGAGCAGTACTTC. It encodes CASSEPSHLYEQYF.

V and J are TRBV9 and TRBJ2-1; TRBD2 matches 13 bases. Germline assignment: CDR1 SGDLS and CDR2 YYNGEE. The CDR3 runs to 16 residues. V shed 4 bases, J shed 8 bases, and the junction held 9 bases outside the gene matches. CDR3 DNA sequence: TGTGCCAGCAGCCCTCGACTAGCGGGGGGCTGGCATGAGCAGTTCTTC. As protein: CASSPRLAGGWHEQFF. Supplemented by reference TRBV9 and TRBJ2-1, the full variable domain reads DSGVTQTPKHLITATGQRVTLRCSPRSGDLSVYWYQQSLDQGLQFLIQYYNGEERAKGNILERFSAQQFPDLHSELNLSSLELGDSALYFCASSPRLAGGWHEQFFGPGTRLTVL.

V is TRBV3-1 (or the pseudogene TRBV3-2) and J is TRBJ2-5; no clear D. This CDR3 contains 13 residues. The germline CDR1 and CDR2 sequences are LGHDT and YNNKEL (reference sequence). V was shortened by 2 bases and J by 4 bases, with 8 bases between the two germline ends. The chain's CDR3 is CASSQPLGETQYF. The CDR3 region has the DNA TGTGCCAGCAGCCAACCCCTAGGAGAGACCCAGTACTTC.

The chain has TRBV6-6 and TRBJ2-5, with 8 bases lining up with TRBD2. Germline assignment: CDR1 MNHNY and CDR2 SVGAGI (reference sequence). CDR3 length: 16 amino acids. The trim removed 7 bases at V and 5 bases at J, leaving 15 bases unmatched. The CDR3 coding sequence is TGTGCCAGCACTCCGGGGTCGGCGGGAGGTCTGGAGACCCAGTACTTC. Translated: CASTPGSAGGLETQYF.

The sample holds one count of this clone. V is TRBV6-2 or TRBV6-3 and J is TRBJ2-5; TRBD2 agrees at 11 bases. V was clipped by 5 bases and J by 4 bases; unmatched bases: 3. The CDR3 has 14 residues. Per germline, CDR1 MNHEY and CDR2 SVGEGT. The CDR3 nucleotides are TGTGCCAGCAGTCTAGGGACTAGCGGAGAGACCCAGTACTTC. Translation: CASSLGTSGETQYF.

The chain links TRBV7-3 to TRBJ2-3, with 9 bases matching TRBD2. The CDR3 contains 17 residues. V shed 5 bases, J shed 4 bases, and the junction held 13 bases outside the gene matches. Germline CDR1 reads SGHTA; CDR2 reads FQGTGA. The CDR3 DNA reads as TGTGCCAGCAGCGCCCGGGGCGGGGGGGCCATCCCAGATACGCAGTATTTT. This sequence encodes CASSARGGGAIPDTQYF. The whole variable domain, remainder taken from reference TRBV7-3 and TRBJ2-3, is GAGVSQTPSNKVTEKGKYVELRCDPISGHTALYWYRQSLGQGPEFLIYFQGTGAADDSGLPNDRFFAVRPEGSVSTLKIQRTERGDSAVYLCASSARGGGAIPDTQYFGPGTRLTVL.

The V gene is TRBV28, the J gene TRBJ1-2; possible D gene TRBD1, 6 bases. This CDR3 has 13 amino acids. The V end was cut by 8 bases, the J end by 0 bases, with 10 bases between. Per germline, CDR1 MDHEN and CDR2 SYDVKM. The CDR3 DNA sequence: TGTGCCAGCGCGGACAGCGCTAACTATGGCTACACCTTC. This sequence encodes CASADSANYGYTF.

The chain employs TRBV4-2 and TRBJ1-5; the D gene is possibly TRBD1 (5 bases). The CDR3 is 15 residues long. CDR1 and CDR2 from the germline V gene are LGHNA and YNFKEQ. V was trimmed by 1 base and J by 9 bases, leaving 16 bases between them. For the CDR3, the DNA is TGTGCCAGCAGCCAAGGGGCCACAGGCCGAGGGCCCCAGCATTTT. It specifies CASSQGATGRGPQHF.